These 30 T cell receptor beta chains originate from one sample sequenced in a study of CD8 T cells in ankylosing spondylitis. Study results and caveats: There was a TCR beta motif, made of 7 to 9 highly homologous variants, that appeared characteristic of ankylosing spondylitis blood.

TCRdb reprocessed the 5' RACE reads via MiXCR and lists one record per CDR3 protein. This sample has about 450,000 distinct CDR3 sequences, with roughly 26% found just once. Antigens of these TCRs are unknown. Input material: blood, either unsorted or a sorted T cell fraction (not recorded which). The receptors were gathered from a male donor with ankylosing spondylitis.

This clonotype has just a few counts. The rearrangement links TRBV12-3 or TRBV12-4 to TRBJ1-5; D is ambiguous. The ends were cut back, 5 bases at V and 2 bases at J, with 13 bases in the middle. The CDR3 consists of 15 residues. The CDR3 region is CASSLGRGGNQPQHF. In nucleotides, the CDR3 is TGTGCCAGCAGTCTGGGTCGAGGAGGCAATCAGCCCCAGCATTTT.

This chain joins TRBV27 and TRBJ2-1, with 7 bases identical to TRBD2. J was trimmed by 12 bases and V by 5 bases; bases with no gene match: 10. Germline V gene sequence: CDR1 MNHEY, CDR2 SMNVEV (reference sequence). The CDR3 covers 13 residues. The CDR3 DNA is TGTGCCAGCAGTGCGGGGGACTCCTATACGCAGTTCTTC. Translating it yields CASSAGDSYTQFF.

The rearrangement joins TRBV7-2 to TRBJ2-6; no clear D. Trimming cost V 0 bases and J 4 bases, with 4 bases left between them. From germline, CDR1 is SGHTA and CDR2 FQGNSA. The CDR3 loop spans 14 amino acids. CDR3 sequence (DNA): TGTGCCAGCAGCTTAGCGGTCGGGGCCAACGTCCTGACTTTC. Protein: CASSLAVGANVLTF.

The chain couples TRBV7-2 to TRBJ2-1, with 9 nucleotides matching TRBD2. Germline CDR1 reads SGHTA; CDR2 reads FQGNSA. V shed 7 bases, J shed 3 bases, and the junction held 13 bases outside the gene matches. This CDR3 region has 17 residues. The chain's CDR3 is CASTSNAWTSDYNEQFF. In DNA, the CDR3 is TGTGCCAGCACCTCGAACGCATGGACTAGCGACTACAATGAGCAGTTCTTC.

DNA for the CDR3: TGCGCCAGCAGCTTGAACAGGGGGCACGAGCAGTACTTC. Protein: CASSLNRGHEQYF. This sequence joins TRBV5-1 and TRBJ2-7; 9 bases fit TRBD1. The CDR3 has 13 amino acids. V shed 1 base, J shed 5 bases, and the junction held 1 base outside the gene matches. CDR1 and CDR2 (germline): SGHRS, YFSETQ.

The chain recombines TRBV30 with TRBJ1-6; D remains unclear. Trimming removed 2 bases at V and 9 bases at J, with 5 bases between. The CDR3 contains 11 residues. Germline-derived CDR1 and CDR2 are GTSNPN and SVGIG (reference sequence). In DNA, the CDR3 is TGTGCCTGGAGTAGTAGTTCACCCCTCCACTTT. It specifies CAWSSSSPLHF.

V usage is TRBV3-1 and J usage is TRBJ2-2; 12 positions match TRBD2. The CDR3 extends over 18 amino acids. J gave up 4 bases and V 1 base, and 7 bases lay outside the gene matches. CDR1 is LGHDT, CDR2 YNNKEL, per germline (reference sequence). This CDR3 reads CASSQVPLAGGGTGELFF. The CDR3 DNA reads TGTGCCAGCAGCCAAGTTCCCCTAGCGGGAGGGGGCACCGGGGAGCTGTTTTTT.

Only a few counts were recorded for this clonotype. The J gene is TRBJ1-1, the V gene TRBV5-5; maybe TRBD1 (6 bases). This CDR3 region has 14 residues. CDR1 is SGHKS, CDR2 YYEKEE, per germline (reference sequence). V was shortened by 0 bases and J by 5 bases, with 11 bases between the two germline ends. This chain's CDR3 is CASSLVWRGTEAFF. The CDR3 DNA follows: TGTGCCAGCAGCTTGGTTTGGAGGGGGACTGAAGCTTTCTTT. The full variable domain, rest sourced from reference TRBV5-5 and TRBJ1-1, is DAGVTQSPTHLIKTRGQQVTLRCSPISGHKSVSWYQQVLGQGPQFIFQYYEKEERGRGNFPDRFSARQFPNYSSELNVNALLLGDSALYLCASSLVWRGTEAFFGQGTRLTVV.

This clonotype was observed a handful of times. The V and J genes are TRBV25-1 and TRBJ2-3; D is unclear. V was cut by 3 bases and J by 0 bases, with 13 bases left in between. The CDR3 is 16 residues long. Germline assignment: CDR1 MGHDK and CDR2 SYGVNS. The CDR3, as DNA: TGTGCCAGCAGTGATGGCCCGTTATCTAGCACAGATACGCAGTATTTT. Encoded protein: CASSDGPLSSTDTQYF.

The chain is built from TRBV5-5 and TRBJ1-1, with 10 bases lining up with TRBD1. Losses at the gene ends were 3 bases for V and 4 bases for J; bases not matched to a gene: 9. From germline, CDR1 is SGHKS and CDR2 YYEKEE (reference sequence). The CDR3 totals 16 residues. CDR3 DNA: TGTGCCAGCAGCTCCGGACAGGGGGGACTCAGCACTGAAGCTTTCTTT. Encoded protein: CASSSGQGGLSTEAFF.

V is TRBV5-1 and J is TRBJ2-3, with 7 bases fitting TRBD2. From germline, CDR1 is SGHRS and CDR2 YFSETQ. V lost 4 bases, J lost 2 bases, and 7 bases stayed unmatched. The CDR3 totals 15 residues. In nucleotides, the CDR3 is TGCGCCAGCAGCGGGAGCGGGGCTAACACAGATACGCAGTATTTT. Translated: CASSGSGANTDTQYF.

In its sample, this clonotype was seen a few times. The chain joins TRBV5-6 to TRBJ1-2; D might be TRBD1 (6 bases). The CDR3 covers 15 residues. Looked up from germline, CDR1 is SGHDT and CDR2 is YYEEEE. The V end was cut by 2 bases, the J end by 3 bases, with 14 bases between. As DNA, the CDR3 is TGTGCCAGCAGCTTATGGGGGCGGTCTGACTATGGCTACACCTTC. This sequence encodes CASSLWGRSDYGYTF.

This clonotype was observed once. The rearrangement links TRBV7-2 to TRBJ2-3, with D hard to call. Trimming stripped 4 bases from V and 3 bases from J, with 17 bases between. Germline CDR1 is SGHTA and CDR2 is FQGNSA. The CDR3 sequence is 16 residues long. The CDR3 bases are TGTGCCAGCAGCTCCCCGAGTAGCCCACGGACAGATACGCAGTATTTT. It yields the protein CASSSPSSPRTDTQYF.

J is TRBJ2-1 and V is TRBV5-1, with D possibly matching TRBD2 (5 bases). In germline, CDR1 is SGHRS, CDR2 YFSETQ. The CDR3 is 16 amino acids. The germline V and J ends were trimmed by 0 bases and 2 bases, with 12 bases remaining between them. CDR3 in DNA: TGCGCCAGCAGCTTGGGCGGACTCGGGCCCTACAATGAGCAGTTCTTC. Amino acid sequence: CASSLGGLGPYNEQFF.

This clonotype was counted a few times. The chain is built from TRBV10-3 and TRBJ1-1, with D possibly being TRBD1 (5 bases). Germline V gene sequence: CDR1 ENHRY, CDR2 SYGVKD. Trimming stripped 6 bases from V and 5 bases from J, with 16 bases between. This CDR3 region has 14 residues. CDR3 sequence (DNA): TGTGCCATCAGCCTAGGGACCCTAGGGACTGAAGCTTTCTTT. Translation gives CAISLGTLGTEAFF.

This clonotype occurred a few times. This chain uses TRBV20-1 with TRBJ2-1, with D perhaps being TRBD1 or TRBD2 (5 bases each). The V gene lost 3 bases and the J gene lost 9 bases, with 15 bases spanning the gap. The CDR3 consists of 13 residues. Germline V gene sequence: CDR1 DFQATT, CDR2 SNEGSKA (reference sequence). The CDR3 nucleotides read TGCAGTGCTAGTTTCTTAAGGGGACCTGAGCAGTTCTTC. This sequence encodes CSASFLRGPEQFF.

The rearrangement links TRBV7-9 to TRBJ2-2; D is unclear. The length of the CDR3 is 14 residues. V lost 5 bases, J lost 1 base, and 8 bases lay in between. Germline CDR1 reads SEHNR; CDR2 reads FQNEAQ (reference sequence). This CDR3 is CASSIQQNTGELFF. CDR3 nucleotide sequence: TGTGCCAGCAGCATTCAACAGAACACCGGGGAGCTGTTTTTT.

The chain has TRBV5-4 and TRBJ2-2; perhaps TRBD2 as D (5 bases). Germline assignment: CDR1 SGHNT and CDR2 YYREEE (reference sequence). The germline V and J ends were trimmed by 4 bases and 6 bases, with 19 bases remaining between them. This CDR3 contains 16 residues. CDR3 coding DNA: TGTGCCAGCAGCCAATCCCCGGGAACGAGTCCCGGGGAGCTGTTTTTT. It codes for CASSQSPGTSPGELFF.

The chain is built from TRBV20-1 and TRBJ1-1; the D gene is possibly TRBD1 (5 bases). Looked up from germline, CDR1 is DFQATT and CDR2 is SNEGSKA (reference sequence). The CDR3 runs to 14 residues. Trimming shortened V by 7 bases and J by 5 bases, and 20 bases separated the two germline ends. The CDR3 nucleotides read TGCAGTGTTATATTGGGGGAAAGGGGAACTGAAGCTTTCTTT. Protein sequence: CSVILGERGTEAFF.

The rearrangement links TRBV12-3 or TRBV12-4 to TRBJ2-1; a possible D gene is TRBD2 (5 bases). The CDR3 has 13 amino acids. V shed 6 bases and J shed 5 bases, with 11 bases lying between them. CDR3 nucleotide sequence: TGTGCCAGCAGCCCACTAGTTCACAATGAGCAGTTCTTC. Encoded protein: CASSPLVHNEQFF.

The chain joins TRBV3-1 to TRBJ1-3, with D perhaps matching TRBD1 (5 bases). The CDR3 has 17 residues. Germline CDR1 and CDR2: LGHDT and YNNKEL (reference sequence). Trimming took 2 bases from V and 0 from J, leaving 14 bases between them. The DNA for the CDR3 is TGTGCCAGCAGCCAATTCGGAGCGGGGGGCTCTGGAAACACCATATATTTT. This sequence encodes CASSQFGAGGSGNTIYF. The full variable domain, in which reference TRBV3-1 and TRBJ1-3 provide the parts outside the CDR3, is DTAVSQTPKYLVTQMGNDKSIKCEQNLGHDTMYWYKQDSKKFLKIMFSYNNKELIINETVPNRFSPKSPDKAHLNLHINSLELGDSAVYFCASSQFGAGGSGNTIYFGEGSWLTVV.

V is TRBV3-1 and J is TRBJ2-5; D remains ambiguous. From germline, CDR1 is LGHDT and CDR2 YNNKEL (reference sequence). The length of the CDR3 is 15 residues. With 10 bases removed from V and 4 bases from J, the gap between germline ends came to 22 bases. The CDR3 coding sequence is TGTGCCACCAACCCAAAGGGTAATTGGGGAGAGACCCAGTACTTC. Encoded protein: CATNPKGNWGETQYF.

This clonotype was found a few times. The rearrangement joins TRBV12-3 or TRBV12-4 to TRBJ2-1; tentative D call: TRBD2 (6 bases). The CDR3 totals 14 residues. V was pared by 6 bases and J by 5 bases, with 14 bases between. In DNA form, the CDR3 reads TGTGCCAGCAGAACCTCGGAGGGGCACAATGAGCAGTTCTTC. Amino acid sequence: CASRTSEGHNEQFF.

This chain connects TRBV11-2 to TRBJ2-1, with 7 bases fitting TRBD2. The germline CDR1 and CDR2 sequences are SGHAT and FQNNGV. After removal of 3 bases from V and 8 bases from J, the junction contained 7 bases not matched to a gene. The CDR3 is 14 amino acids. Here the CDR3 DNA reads TGTGCCAGCAGCTTTGCGGGAGTCAAGGATGAGCAGTTCTTC. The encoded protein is CASSFAGVKDEQFF.

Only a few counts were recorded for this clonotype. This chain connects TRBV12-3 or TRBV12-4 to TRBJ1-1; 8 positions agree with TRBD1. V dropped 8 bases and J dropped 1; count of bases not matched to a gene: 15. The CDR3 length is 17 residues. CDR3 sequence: CASGPAGRGLANTEAFF. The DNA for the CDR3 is TGTGCCAGCGGCCCTGCCGGCAGGGGGCTCGCGAACACTGAAGCTTTCTTT.

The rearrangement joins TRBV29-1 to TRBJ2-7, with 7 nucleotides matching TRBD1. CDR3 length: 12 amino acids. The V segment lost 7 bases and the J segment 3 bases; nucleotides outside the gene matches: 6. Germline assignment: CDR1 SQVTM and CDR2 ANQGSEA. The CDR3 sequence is CSAGQAHYEQYF. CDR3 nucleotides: TGCAGCGCCGGACAGGCTCACTACGAGCAGTACTTC.

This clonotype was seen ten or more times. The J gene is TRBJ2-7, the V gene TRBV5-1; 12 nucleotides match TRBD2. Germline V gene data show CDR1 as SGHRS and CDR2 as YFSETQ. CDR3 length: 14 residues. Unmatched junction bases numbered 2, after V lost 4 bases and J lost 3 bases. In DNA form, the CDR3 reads TGCGCCAGCAGCCTGACTAGCGGGAGCTACGAGCAGTACGTC. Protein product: CASSLTSGSYEQYV.

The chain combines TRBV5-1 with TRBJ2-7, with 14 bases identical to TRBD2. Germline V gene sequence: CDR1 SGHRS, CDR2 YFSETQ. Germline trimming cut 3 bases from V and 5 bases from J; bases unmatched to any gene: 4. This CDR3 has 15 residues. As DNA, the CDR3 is TGCGCCAGCAGCTCCGGGACTAGCGGGAGCCACGAGCAGTACTTC. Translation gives CASSSGTSGSHEQYF.

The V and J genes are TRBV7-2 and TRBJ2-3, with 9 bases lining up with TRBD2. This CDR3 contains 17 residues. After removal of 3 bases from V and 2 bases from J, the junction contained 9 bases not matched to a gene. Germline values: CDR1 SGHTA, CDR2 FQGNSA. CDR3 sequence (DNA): TGTGCCAGCAGCTTTTGGCGCGGGAGGGAGGTCACAGATACGCAGTATTTT. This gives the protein CASSFWRGREVTDTQYF.

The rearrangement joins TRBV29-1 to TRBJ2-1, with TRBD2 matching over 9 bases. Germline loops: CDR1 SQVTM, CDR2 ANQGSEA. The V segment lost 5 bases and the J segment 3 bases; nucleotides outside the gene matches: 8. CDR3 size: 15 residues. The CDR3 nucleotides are TGCAGCGTTCTCGCGGCGGGAGGGCTCTACAATGAGCAGTTCTTC. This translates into CSVLAAGGLYNEQFF.